Shown below are 21 T cell receptor beta chains from a single sample sequenced in a study of persistence of HIV-infected CD4 T cells. Cells were stimulated with CMV-infected fibroblast lysates at approximately 10 ug/mL. Responding CD4+ T cells were sorted by upregulation of both CD40 ligand and CD69. Their target antigens are unknown. The libraries were made with immunoSEQ version 4 in survey mode. Sequenced by immunoSEQ multiplex PCR; TCRdb stores in-frame clones only, minus some. Seen here are about 17,000 clones, approximately 65% observed once, and the top ten hold 8% to 9%. Sequenced material: CD4+ T cells sorted from PBMCs after roughly 18-hour stimulation, taken from a patient who received antiretroviral therapy. Receptor source: an adult woman with HIV who was CMV-seropositive.

The chain couples TRBV7-9 to TRBJ2-2, with D unclear. Trimming shortened V by 1 base and J by 7 bases, and 10 bases separated the two germline ends. CDR1 is SEHNR, CDR2 FQNEAQ, per germline (reference sequence). The CDR3 spans 14 residues. The CDR3 region is CASSLVGRIGELFF. In nucleotides, the CDR3 is TGTGCCAGCAGCTTAGTAGGGCGGATCGGGGAGCTGTTTTTT.

The chain uses TRBV19 and TRBJ2-1; D might be TRBD1 (6 bases). Trimming took off 5 bases at V and 6 bases at J, with 20 bases between the two ends. Germline values: CDR1 LNHDA, CDR2 SQIVND (reference sequence). The CDR3 is 16 residues long. The DNA of the CDR3 is TGTGCCAGTAGTTTCATAGGACAGAGTCGGGGCAATGAGCAGTTCTTC. Its translation: CASSFIGQSRGNEQFF.

The V and J genes are TRBV2 and TRBJ2-7; 7 bases fit TRBD1. Unmatched junction bases numbered 7, after V lost 2 bases and J lost 6 bases. The CDR3 length is 14 residues. Germline V gene sequence: CDR1 SNHLY, CDR2 FYNNEI. The CDR3 sequence: CASSESRAGGEQYF. The CDR3 DNA reads TGTGCCAGCAGTGAATCTCGGGCAGGGGGCGAGCAGTACTTC.

As DNA, the CDR3 is TGTGCCACGCGGGACAGGGGTTACACCTTC. Translating it yields CATRDRGYTF. The chain uses TRBV10-3 and TRBJ1-2, with 10 bases matching TRBD1. In germline, CDR1 is ENHRY, CDR2 SYGVKD. The CDR3 sequence is 10 residues long. V lost 10 bases and J lost 11; bases outside the gene matches: 4.

This chain links TRBV10-3 with TRBJ1-2, with a possible D match to TRBD1 (6 bases). The CDR3 covers 11 residues. CDR1 is ENHRY, CDR2 SYGVKD, per germline. V lost 3 bases and J lost 12, with 11 bases in between. CDR3 in amino acids: CAISDWGAHTF. CDR3 coding DNA: TGTGCCATCAGTGATTGGGGGGCACACACCTTC.

The rearrangement joins TRBV19 to TRBJ1-1; D gene ambiguous. This CDR3 contains 13 residues. V was cut by 1 base and J by 2 bases, with 5 bases left in between. Germline V gene data show CDR1 as LNHDA and CDR2 as SQIVND (reference sequence). The DNA for the CDR3 is TGTGCCAGTAGTATAGTGGCAAACACTGAAGCTTTCTTT. This encodes CASSIVANTEAFF. Combining the CDR3 with reference TRBV19 and TRBJ1-1 gives the whole variable domain DGGITQSPKYLFRKEGQNVTLSCEQNLNHDAMYWYRQDPGQGLRLIYYSQIVNDFQKGDIAEGYSVSREKKESFPLTVTSAQKNPTAFYLCASSIVANTEAFFGQGTRLTVV.

J is TRBJ1-2 and V is TRBV6-6; D not resolved. The CDR3 loop spans 13 amino acids. The ends were cut back, 6 bases at V and 3 bases at J, with 11 bases in the middle. Germline values: CDR1 MNHNY, CDR2 SVGAGI (reference sequence). DNA for the CDR3: TGTGCCAGCAGCCTGCAACGGGACTATGGCTACACCTTC. This sequence encodes CASSLQRDYGYTF.

In its sample, this clone was seen once. The rearrangement joins TRBV7-3 to TRBJ1-1, with 7 bases fitting TRBD1. Germline trimming cut 5 bases from V and 4 bases from J; bases unmatched to any gene: 7. Germline V gene sequence: CDR1 SGHTA, CDR2 FQGTGA. The CDR3 totals 14 residues. In DNA form, the CDR3 reads TGTGCCAGCAGCCGAGACAGGGTGGCCACTGAAGCTTTCTTT. It specifies CASSRDRVATEAFF.

The chain couples TRBV9 to TRBJ1-3, with TRBD1 identical over 7 bases. J was trimmed by 3 bases and V by 2 bases; bases with no gene match: 5. The germline V gene has CDR1 SGDLS and CDR2 YYNGEE. The CDR3 is 15 amino acids. DNA for the CDR3: TGTGCCAGCAGCGTGGGAACAGGGGATGGAAACACCATATATTTT. Translation: CASSVGTGDGNTIYF.

The chain has TRBV28 and TRBJ1-4, with 8 bases matching TRBD1. This CDR3 comprises 15 residues. Germline V gene sequence: CDR1 MDHEN, CDR2 SYDVKM. J gave up 9 bases and V 4 bases, and 10 bases lay outside the gene matches. CDR3 sequence reads: CASSSSTWTGKKLFF. DNA of the CDR3: TGTGCCAGCAGTTCCTCAACATGGACAGGGAAAAAACTGTTTTTT.

The V and J genes are TRBV12-3 or TRBV12-4 and TRBJ2-3; D is perhaps TRBD1 (6 bases). V was clipped by 4 bases and J by 6 bases, with 11 bases between them. The CDR3 is 13 residues long. CDR3 in amino acids: CASSSGQWDTQYF. CDR3 DNA: TGTGCCAGCAGTTCGGGACAATGGGATACGCAGTATTTT.

There are a few counts of this clone. The chain recombines TRBV19 with TRBJ1-5; D is uncertain. V was cut by 8 bases and J by 0 bases, with 14 bases left in between. The CDR3 loop spans 15 amino acids. Germline values: CDR1 LNHDA, CDR2 SQIVND (reference sequence). In DNA form, the CDR3 reads TGTGCCAGTGAAACTACAGCGTATAGCAATCAGCCCCAGCATTTT. Translated: CASETTAYSNQPQHF. The full variable domain, in which reference TRBV19 and TRBJ1-5 provide the parts outside the CDR3, is DGGITQSPKYLFRKEGQNVTLSCEQNLNHDAMYWYRQDPGQGLRLIYYSQIVNDFQKGDIAEGYSVSREKKESFPLTVTSAQKNPTAFYLCASETTAYSNQPQHFGDGTRLSIL.

The chain recombines TRBV27 with TRBJ2-5; no clear D. Germline CDR1 reads MNHEY; CDR2 reads SMNVEV (reference sequence). The V gene lost 3 bases and the J gene lost 1 base, with 6 bases spanning the gap. This CDR3 is 13 amino acids long. The chain's CDR3 is CASSLGSQETQYF. For the CDR3, the DNA is TGTGCCAGCAGTTTGGGTAGCCAAGAGACCCAGTACTTC.

This rearrangement joins TRBV7-9 to TRBJ2-2; D not certain. Germline CDR1 SEHNR, CDR2 FQNEAQ (reference sequence). CDR3 length: 17 residues. V lost 3 bases to trimming and J lost 1 base, with 15 bases between them. CDR3 in amino acids: CASSFSASEENTGELFF. The CDR3 bases are TGTGCCAGCAGCTTTTCGGCATCCGAAGAGAACACCGGGGAGCTGTTTTTT.

The genes are TRBV3-1 (or the pseudogene TRBV3-2) and TRBJ1-1; tentatively, D is TRBD1 (6 bases). Per germline, CDR1 LGHDT and CDR2 YNNKEL (reference sequence). The CDR3 has 16 residues. V was cut by 5 bases and J by 4 bases, with 20 bases left in between. This CDR3 reads CASSSSLRGHGTEAFF. CDR3 in DNA: TGTGCCAGCAGCTCGTCCCTTCGGGGGCACGGCACTGAAGCTTTCTTT.

The chain couples TRBV6-5 to TRBJ1-6; perhaps TRBD1 as D (5 bases). CDR1 MNHEY and CDR2 SVGAGI come from the germline V gene. The CDR3 sequence is 13 residues long. V was clipped by 7 bases and J by 10 bases, with 14 bases between them. In DNA, the CDR3 is TGTGCCAGCAAGTTAGACGGGGCGTCACCCCTCCACTTT. Its translation is CASKLDGASPLHF.

The chain combines TRBV5-6 with TRBJ1-1; 8 bases fit TRBD1. The germline V gene has CDR1 SGHDT and CDR2 YYEEEE. Unmatched junction bases numbered 6, after V lost 4 bases and J lost 1 base. CDR3 length: 15 amino acids. Here the CDR3 reads CASSQLDRENTEAFF. In nucleotides, the CDR3 is TGTGCCAGCAGCCAACTGGACAGGGAGAACACTGAAGCTTTCTTT.

The rearrangement links TRBV20-1 to TRBJ2-1; D is uncertain. This CDR3 region has 11 residues. V was pared by 1 base and J by 8 bases, with 6 bases between. Looked up from germline, CDR1 is DFQATT and CDR2 is SNEGSKA (reference sequence). CDR3 nucleotides: TGCAGTGCTAGAGTGAGGTATGAGCAGTTCTTC. This codes for CSARVRYEQFF.

The chain employs TRBV19 and TRBJ1-4, with D unresolved. From germline, CDR1 is LNHDA and CDR2 SQIVND (reference sequence). This CDR3 is 18 amino acids long. The germline V and J ends were trimmed by 3 bases and 0 bases, with 17 bases remaining between them. CDR3 protein: CASSISPDPIPTNEKLFF. The CDR3 coding sequence is TGTGCCAGTAGTATCTCCCCAGACCCTATCCCAACTAATGAAAAACTGTTTTTT.

The chain has TRBV12-3 or TRBV12-4 and TRBJ1-5, with D tentatively TRBD1 (5 bases). Trimming removed 3 bases at V and 6 bases at J, with 9 bases between. This CDR3 is 13 amino acids long. CDR3 bases: TGTGCCAGCAGTTTGGGTAGGGGTCAGCCCCAGCATTTT. Translation gives CASSLGRGQPQHF.

This clone was counted a few times. At the DNA level, this CDR3 is encoded by other sequences in the same sample as well. This chain joins TRBV7-3 and TRBJ2-2; 13 bases agree with TRBD2. The J segment lost 4 bases and the V segment lost 2 bases, leaving 1 base of the junction unmatched. Per germline, CDR1 SGHTA and CDR2 FQGTGA. The CDR3 length is 16 residues. CDR3 coding DNA: TGTGCCAGCAGCTTAGGACTAGCGGGGGCCACCGGGGAGCTGTTTTTT. As protein: CASSLGLAGATGELFF.